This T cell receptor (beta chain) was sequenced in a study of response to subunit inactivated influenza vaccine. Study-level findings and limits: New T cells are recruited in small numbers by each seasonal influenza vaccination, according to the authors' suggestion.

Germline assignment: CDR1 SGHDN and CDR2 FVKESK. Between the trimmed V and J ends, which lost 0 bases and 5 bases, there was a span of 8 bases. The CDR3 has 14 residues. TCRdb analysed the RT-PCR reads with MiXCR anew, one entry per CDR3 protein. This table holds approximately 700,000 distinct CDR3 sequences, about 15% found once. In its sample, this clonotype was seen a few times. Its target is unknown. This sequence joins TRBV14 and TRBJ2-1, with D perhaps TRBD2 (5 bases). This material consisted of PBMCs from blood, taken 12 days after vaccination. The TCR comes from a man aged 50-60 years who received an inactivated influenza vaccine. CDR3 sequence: CASSQDEGNNEQFF. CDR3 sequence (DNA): TGTGCCAGCAGCCAAGATGAGGGAAACAATGAGCAGTTCTTC.